These 27 T cell receptor beta chains share one sample of origin, sequenced in a study of OX40 agonist ivuxolimab in advanced cancers. Some clones are missing from TCRdb's copy, which holds only in-frame ones; the method was immunoSEQ multiplex PCR. The sample shows about 150,000 clones, roughly 91% of them seen only once. Sequenced material: CD4+ or CD8+ T cells sorted from blood, taken in a trial of the OX40 agonist ivuxolimab. The source of these receptors is an adult with an advanced solid tumor such as melanoma, head and neck, liver or kidney cancer.

This clone showed up just once. The rearrangement joins TRBV19 to TRBJ2-7; D perhaps matches TRBD2 (6 bases). V was shortened by 5 bases and J by 2 bases, with 19 bases between the two germline ends. Germline loops: CDR1 LNHDA, CDR2 SQIVND (reference sequence). The CDR3 runs 16 residues. The CDR3 DNA sequence: TGTGCCAGTAGTCGGGACGGTGGCGGGACGACCTACGAGCAGTACTTC. Translating gives CASSRDGGGTTYEQYF.

The J gene is TRBJ2-7, the V gene TRBV4-3, with D possibly TRBD1 on 5 matching bases. Trimming pared 2 bases from V and 2 bases from J, leaving 13 bases between. The CDR3 length is 15 residues. The germline V gene encodes CDR1 LGHNA and CDR2 YSLEER. CDR3 protein: CASSQLTGGTYEQYF. In nucleotides, the CDR3 is TGCGCCAGCAGCCAACTCACAGGCGGCACCTACGAGCAGTACTTC.

The chain couples TRBV5-6 to TRBJ1-2; tentatively, D is TRBD1 (5 bases). V was trimmed by 0 bases and J by 2 bases, leaving 8 bases between them. The CDR3 is made up of 14 amino acids. CDR1 and CDR2 from the germline V gene are SGHDT and YYEEEE. The CDR3 protein is CASSLVGENYGYTF. CDR3 bases: TGTGCCAGCAGCTTGGTAGGGGAGAACTATGGCTACACCTTC.

J is TRBJ1-1 and V is TRBV10-3, with TRBD1 matching 12 bases. V lost 10 bases, J lost 6 bases, and 12 bases stayed unmatched. The CDR3 loop spans 15 amino acids. Germline V gene data show CDR1 as ENHRY and CDR2 as SYGVKD. The CDR3 sequence is CASNAGQGALAEAFF. The CDR3 bases are TGTGCCAGCAACGCGGGACAGGGGGCTCTGGCTGAAGCTTTCTTT.

V gene TRBV6-6 combines with J gene TRBJ2-4; 11 positions match TRBD1. The CDR3 is 13 residues long. Germline-derived CDR1 and CDR2 are MNHNY and SVGAGI (reference sequence). The ends lost 8 bases at V and 3 bases at J; junction bases unmatched: 0. The CDR3 reads CASGTGGKNIQYF. The CDR3 region has the DNA TGTGCCAGCGGGACAGGGGGCAAAAACATTCAGTACTTC.

Here the CDR3 reads CSARDRAYEQYF. The CDR3 bases are TGCAGCGCGAGGGACAGAGCCTACGAGCAGTACTTC. V usage is TRBV29-1 and J usage is TRBJ2-7; TRBD1 matches 7 bases. Germline assignment: CDR1 SQVTM and CDR2 ANQGSEA. This CDR3 comprises 12 residues. The V gene end was trimmed by 7 bases and the J gene end by 2 bases; junction bases not matched to a gene: 5.

The rearrangement joins TRBV10-1 to TRBJ2-3; possibly TRBD2 for D (7 bases). Trimming removed 5 bases at V and 2 bases at J, with 14 bases between. This CDR3 contains 15 residues. Germline V gene sequence: CDR1 WNHNN, CDR2 SYGVQD (reference sequence). The CDR3 nucleotides are TGCGCCAGCAGTCGAGGGGGGGAGTTCACAGATACGCAGTATTTT. Translating gives CASSRGGEFTDTQYF.

The V gene is TRBV5-6, the J gene TRBJ1-3; no definite D call. V lost 4 bases and J lost 7, with 12 bases in between. Germline CDR1 SGHDT, CDR2 YYEEEE. The CDR3 spans 13 residues. The chain's CDR3 is CASSPERSNTIYF. CDR3 sequence (DNA): TGTGCCAGCAGCCCAGAGAGGAGCAACACCATATATTTT.

In its sample, this clone was seen once. The rearrangement uses TRBV6-1 and TRBJ1-2; D call uncertain. The germline V and J ends were trimmed by 1 base and 3 bases, with 9 bases remaining between them. The CDR3 consists of 14 residues. CDR1 is MNHNS, CDR2 SASEGT, per germline. CDR3 nucleotide sequence: TGTGCCAGCAGTGAAGAAGTCAGTTACTATGGCTACACCTTC. Translation gives CASSEEVSYYGYTF.

J is TRBJ1-2 and V is TRBV5-4, with D possibly being TRBD1 (6 bases). CDR1 and CDR2 (germline): SGHNT, YYREEE (reference sequence). The CDR3 consists of 14 residues. V was clipped by 4 bases and J by 3 bases, with 13 bases between them. The CDR3: CASSPEGVDYGYTF. The CDR3 region has the DNA TGTGCCAGCAGCCCCGAGGGGGTTGACTATGGCTACACCTTC.

This clone was observed once. The V call is TRBV30, the J call TRBJ2-3, with D tentatively TRBD2 (5 bases). This CDR3 has 12 residues. Germline V gene lookup returns CDR1 GTSNPN and CDR2 SVGIG (reference sequence). Trimming shortened V by 3 bases and J by 4 bases, and 8 bases separated the two germline ends. The CDR3 reads CAWSGGADTQYF. The DNA for the CDR3 is TGTGCCTGGAGCGGAGGAGCAGATACGCAGTATTTT.

This rearrangement joins TRBV28 to TRBJ2-5; unclear D gene. The CDR3 runs to 15 residues. Per germline, CDR1 MDHEN and CDR2 SYDVKM. Trimming removed 1 base from V and 7 bases from J, with 16 bases in between. The CDR3 DNA reads TGTGCCAGCAGTTTATCCCCGGGCCTAGGATCGACCCAGTACTTC. Residues: CASSLSPGLGSTQYF.

The V gene is TRBV7-8, the J gene TRBJ2-1, with D unclear. CDR3 length: 14 amino acids. The V and J ends lost 4 bases and 0 bases respectively, with 7 bases between them. CDR1 and CDR2 from the germline V gene are SGHVS and FQNEAQ. In nucleotides, the CDR3 is TGTGCCAGCAGCTCACCGAGCTCCTACAATGAGCAGTTCTTC. Translation: CASSSPSSYNEQFF.

This sequence joins TRBV5-4 and TRBJ1-5, with D possibly TRBD1 on 5 matching bases. Between the trimmed V and J ends, which lost 4 bases and 6 bases, there was a span of 17 bases. The CDR3 has 15 residues. CDR1 and CDR2 from the germline V gene are SGHNT and YYREEE (reference sequence). The DNA for the CDR3 is TGTGCCAGCAGCCAAGATTACGGGGGTGGTCAGCCCCAGCATTTT. It yields the protein CASSQDYGGGQPQHF.

This rearrangement joins TRBV10-3 to TRBJ2-3; 8 nucleotides match TRBD1. In germline, CDR1 is ENHRY, CDR2 SYGVKD. The CDR3 runs to 18 residues. After removal of 6 bases from V and 4 bases from J, the junction contained 18 bases not matched to a gene. The CDR3 is CAISAFASAGGGADTQYF. The CDR3 DNA is TGTGCCATCAGCGCCTTTGCGTCTGCAGGGGGCGGAGCAGATACGCAGTATTTT.

The chain uses TRBV11-2 and TRBJ2-7; D possibly corresponds to TRBD2 (5 bases). CDR1 and CDR2 from the germline V gene are SGHAT and FQNNGV. Trimming pared 4 bases from V and 4 bases from J, leaving 17 bases between. CDR3 size: 15 residues. The CDR3 is CASSSLRGSTYEQYF. The DNA for the CDR3 is TGTGCCAGCAGCTCATTACGGGGAAGCACATACGAGCAGTACTTC.

V is TRBV10-3 and J is TRBJ2-7; D is possibly TRBD1 or TRBD2 (6 bases each). CDR1 is ENHRY and CDR2 is SYGVKD in the germline V gene. This CDR3 has 14 amino acids. V shed 3 bases and J shed 1 base, with 10 bases lying between them. The CDR3 DNA follows: TGTGCCATCAGTGAACGAGGGGGGTCCTACGAGCAGTACTTC. Translating it yields CAISERGGSYEQYF.

The gene calls are TRBV7-9 and TRBJ2-6; D might be TRBD2 (5 bases). Germline V gene sequence: CDR1 SEHNR, CDR2 FQNEAQ (reference sequence). CDR3 length equals 14 residues. V lost 10 bases and J lost 3, with 13 bases in between. CDR3 in DNA: TGTGCCATCACGGAGGCGGTTGGGGCCAACGTCCTGACTTTC. It translates to CAITEAVGANVLTF.

The rearrangement links TRBV10-3 to TRBJ1-1; D is ambiguous. Germline-derived CDR1 and CDR2 are ENHRY and SYGVKD. The CDR3 extends over 13 amino acids. V shed 4 bases and J shed 4 bases, with 10 bases lying between them. As DNA, the CDR3 is TGTGCCATCAGTGCCCCGGGCGGCACTGAAGCTTTCTTT. This codes for CAISAPGGTEAFF.

The chain is built from TRBV11-2 and TRBJ1-1; D may be TRBD1 (5 bases). CDR3 length: 14 residues. The germline V gene has CDR1 SGHAT and CDR2 FQNNGV. Deletions cut 5 bases from V and 5 bases from J, with 15 bases between. In DNA, the CDR3 is TGTGCCAGCAGCCTCAGTAGGGGAGGGACTGAAGCTTTCTTT. Protein sequence: CASSLSRGGTEAFF.

The V and J genes are TRBV7-9 and TRBJ2-3, with D unresolved. The V gene lost 4 bases and the J gene lost 2 bases, with 4 bases spanning the gap. The CDR3 extends over 12 amino acids. The germline gives CDR1 SEHNR, CDR2 FQNEAQ (reference sequence). The CDR3 loop is CASSSLTDTQYF. The CDR3 DNA follows: TGTGCCAGCAGCTCCCTCACAGATACGCAGTATTTT.

This rearrangement joins TRBV5-1 to TRBJ1-1; D uncertain. Germline V CDR1 and CDR2: SGHRS, YFSETQ. Trimming removed 3 bases from V and 7 bases from J, with 16 bases in between. The CDR3 spans 14 residues. Here the CDR3 reads CASSSSRTTVEAFF. The CDR3 coding sequence is TGCGCCAGCAGCTCATCACGGACCACGGTTGAAGCTTTCTTT. Based on the CDR3 plus reference TRBV5-1 and TRBJ1-1, the full variable domain is KAGVTQTPRYLIKTRGQQVTLSCSPISGHRSVSWYQQTPGQGLQFLFEYFSETQRNKGNFPGRFSGRQFSNSRSEMNVSTLELGDSALYLCASSSSRTTVEAFFGQGTRLTVV.

The chain uses TRBV5-5 and TRBJ1-1, with D uncertain. This CDR3 has 14 residues. Trimming pared 0 bases from V and 5 bases from J, leaving 11 bases between. Germline lookup yields CDR1 SGHKS and CDR2 YYEKEE (reference sequence). CDR3 sequence (DNA): TGTGCCAGCAGCTTGGAGCCGGTCGTGACTGAAGCTTTCTTT. Amino acids: CASSLEPVVTEAFF.

The V and J genes are TRBV7-9 and TRBJ2-3; tentative D call: TRBD1 (6 bases). The V gene lost 3 bases and the J gene lost 1 base, with 17 bases spanning the gap. This CDR3 has 17 amino acids. Germline V gene lookup returns CDR1 SEHNR and CDR2 FQNEAQ (reference sequence). Here the CDR3 DNA reads TGTGCCAGCAGCTTGTGGGCAGGGGCAGAGGGCACAGATACGCAGTATTTT. Its translation is CASSLWAGAEGTDTQYF.

J is TRBJ1-1 and V is TRBV25-1; 7 nucleotides match TRBD1. CDR3 length: 13 amino acids. Germline V lookup: CDR1 MGHDK, CDR2 SYGVNS. With V trimmed by 2 bases and J by 7 bases, 4 bases remained unmatched. Here the CDR3 reads CASSEQGGGEAFF. The CDR3 nucleotides read TGTGCCAGCAGTGAACAGGGGGGAGGTGAAGCTTTCTTT.

The chain links TRBV2 to TRBJ2-3, with D perhaps matching TRBD1 (6 bases). V lost 6 bases and J 0 bases, leaving 10 bases between the germline ends. CDR3 length: 14 amino acids. Germline values: CDR1 SNHLY, CDR2 FYNNEI. The CDR3 coding sequence is TGTGCCAGCAGAACACAGGGAAGCACAGATACGCAGTATTTT. Its translation is CASRTQGSTDTQYF.

This chain links TRBV28 with TRBJ2-7, with TRBD1 as a possible D gene (5 bases). V lost 4 bases to trimming and J lost 4 bases, with 20 bases between them. The CDR3 has 16 residues. Germline lookup yields CDR1 MDHEN and CDR2 SYDVKM. CDR3 protein: CASSSYRQSEPYEQYF. CDR3 in DNA: TGTGCCAGCAGTTCTTATAGACAGTCGGAGCCTTACGAGCAGTACTTC.